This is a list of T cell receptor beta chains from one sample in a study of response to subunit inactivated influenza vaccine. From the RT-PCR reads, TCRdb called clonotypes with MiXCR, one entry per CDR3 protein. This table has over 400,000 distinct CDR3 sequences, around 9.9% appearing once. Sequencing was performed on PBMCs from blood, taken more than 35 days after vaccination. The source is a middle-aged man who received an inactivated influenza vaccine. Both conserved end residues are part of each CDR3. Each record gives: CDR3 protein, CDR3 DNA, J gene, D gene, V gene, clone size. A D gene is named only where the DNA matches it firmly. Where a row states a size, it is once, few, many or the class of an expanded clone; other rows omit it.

cdr3_aa: CASSQERGRVIGELFF
cdr3_nt: TGCGCCAGCAGCCAAGAAAGGGGGAGGGTGATCGGGGAGCTGTTTTTT
j_call: TRBJ2-2
d_call: -
v_call: TRBV4-3
clone_size: -

cdr3_aa: CAISEAGFVETQYF
cdr3_nt: TGTGCCATCAGTGAGGCAGGGTTTGTGGAGACCCAGTACTTC
j_call: TRBJ2-5
d_call: -
v_call: TRBV10-3
clone_size: -

cdr3_aa: CASSIRAATNEKLFF
cdr3_nt: TGTGCCAGCAGCATTCGGGCCGCAACTAATGAAAAACTGTTTTTT
j_call: TRBJ1-4
d_call: -
v_call: TRBV9
clone_size: few

cdr3_aa: CAISESGSTSYNEQFF
cdr3_nt: TGTGCCATCAGTGAGTCCGGCTCTACCTCCTACAATGAGCAGTTCTTC
j_call: TRBJ2-1
d_call: -
v_call: TRBV10-3
clone_size: many

cdr3_aa: CSPDGRYNEQFF
cdr3_nt: TGCAGCCCAGACGGCCGGTACAATGAGCAGTTCTTC
j_call: TRBJ2-1
d_call: -
v_call: TRBV20-1
clone_size: -

cdr3_aa: CSVIQDQETQYF
cdr3_nt: TGCAGCGTGATCCAAGACCAAGAGACCCAGTACTTC
j_call: TRBJ2-5
d_call: -
v_call: TRBV29-1
clone_size: few

cdr3_aa: CASSLEVAGTGELFF
cdr3_nt: TGCGCCAGCAGCTTGGAGGTCGCAGGGACCGGGGAGCTGTTTTTT
j_call: TRBJ2-2
d_call: -
v_call: TRBV5-1
clone_size: -

cdr3_aa: CASSPATGSSFSNQPQHF
cdr3_nt: TGTGCCAGCAGCCCGGCGACAGGGTCCTCATTTAGCAATCAGCCCCAGCATTTT
j_call: TRBJ1-5
d_call: TRBD1
v_call: TRBV12-3/TRBV12-4
clone_size: -

cdr3_aa: CASSYRRKNTEAFF
cdr3_nt: TGTGCCAGCAGTTACCGTCGCAAGAACACTGAAGCTTTCTTT
j_call: TRBJ1-1
d_call: -
v_call: TRBV6-5
clone_size: -

cdr3_aa: CASSDPLGAGALPQETQYF
cdr3_nt: TGTGCCAGCAGTGATCCGCTGGGAGCGGGGGCCCTCCCTCAAGAGACCCAGTACTTC
j_call: TRBJ2-5
d_call: TRBD2
v_call: TRBV25-1
clone_size: -

cdr3_aa: CSARSPPDTQYF
cdr3_nt: TGCAGTGCTAGATCCCCTCCGGATACGCAGTATTTT
j_call: TRBJ2-3
d_call: -
v_call: TRBV20-1
clone_size: many

cdr3_aa: CASSYQREVGEQFF
cdr3_nt: TGTGCCAGCAGTTACCAGCGGGAGGTAGGGGAGCAGTTCTTC
j_call: TRBJ2-1
d_call: TRBD2
v_call: TRBV6-2/TRBV6-3
clone_size: few

cdr3_aa: CSVGRQHSGANVLTF
cdr3_nt: TGCAGCGTTGGAAGACAACACTCTGGGGCCAACGTCCTGACTTTC
j_call: TRBJ2-6
d_call: -
v_call: TRBV29-1
clone_size: many

cdr3_aa: CSFGTGQGNLGYTF
cdr3_nt: TGCAGCTTTGGTACAGGACAGGGAAATTTGGGCTACACCTTC
j_call: TRBJ1-2
d_call: TRBD1
v_call: TRBV29-1
clone_size: many

cdr3_aa: CASSYRQSGANVLTF
cdr3_nt: TGTGCCAGCAGTTATCGCCAGTCTGGGGCCAACGTCCTGACTTTC
j_call: TRBJ2-6
d_call: -
v_call: TRBV6-5
clone_size: few

cdr3_aa: CASSSDGPEDEQYF
cdr3_nt: TGCGCCAGCAGCTCCGACGGGCCGGAAGACGAGCAGTACTTC
j_call: TRBJ2-7
d_call: -
v_call: TRBV5-1
clone_size: few

cdr3_aa: CASRKAWNRTFSSGANVLTF
cdr3_nt: TGTGCCAGCAGGAAAGCTTGGAACAGAACCTTTAGCTCTGGGGCCAACGTCCTGACTTTC
j_call: TRBJ2-6
d_call: -
v_call: TRBV11-1
clone_size: few

cdr3_aa: CASRAGRDNEQFF
cdr3_nt: TGTGCCAGCAGAGCGGGAAGGGACAATGAGCAGTTCTTC
j_call: TRBJ2-1
d_call: TRBD2
v_call: TRBV12-3/TRBV12-4
clone_size: few

cdr3_aa: CASSYSGDTDTQYF
cdr3_nt: TGTGCCAGCAGCTATAGCGGGGACACAGATACGCAGTATTTT
j_call: TRBJ2-3
d_call: TRBD2
v_call: TRBV7-2
clone_size: -

cdr3_aa: CASSLWDRVDEQYF
cdr3_nt: TGTGCCAGCAGCTTGTGGGACAGGGTCGACGAGCAGTACTTC
j_call: TRBJ2-7
d_call: TRBD1
v_call: TRBV11-2
clone_size: few

cdr3_aa: CASSYSATSAHNEQFF
cdr3_nt: TGTGCCAGCAGTTATTCCGCAACGTCGGCCCACAATGAGCAGTTCTTC
j_call: TRBJ2-1
d_call: -
v_call: TRBV6-5
clone_size: few

cdr3_aa: CASRTGSYEQYF
cdr3_nt: TGTGCCAGCAGGACAGGGTCCTACGAGCAGTACTTC
j_call: TRBJ2-7
d_call: TRBD1
v_call: TRBV6-2/TRBV6-3
clone_size: many

cdr3_aa: CAFSLEAGLNEQFF
cdr3_nt: TGTGCCTTCTCCTTAGAAGCGGGCTTAAATGAGCAGTTCTTC
j_call: TRBJ2-1
d_call: -
v_call: TRBV30
clone_size: few

cdr3_aa: CSARPGQGARTGELFF
cdr3_nt: TGCAGTGCCCGACCGGGACAGGGAGCACGGACCGGGGAGCTGTTTTTT
j_call: TRBJ2-2
d_call: TRBD1
v_call: TRBV20-1
clone_size: few

cdr3_aa: CASSQIGTRFGEQFF
cdr3_nt: TGCGCCAGCAGCCAAATTGGGACCCGCTTCGGGGAGCAGTTCTTC
j_call: TRBJ2-1
d_call: -
v_call: TRBV4-1
clone_size: -

cdr3_aa: CASSHRGYEQYF
cdr3_nt: TGTGCCAGCAGTCACAGGGGCTACGAGCAGTACTTC
j_call: TRBJ2-7
d_call: TRBD1
v_call: TRBV28
clone_size: many

cdr3_aa: CASSQDWRGGTDTQYF
cdr3_nt: TGTGCCAGCAGCCAAGATTGGAGGGGGGGCACAGATACGCAGTATTTT
j_call: TRBJ2-3
d_call: -
v_call: TRBV4-2
clone_size: -

cdr3_aa: CASSPGDRSFQETQYF
cdr3_nt: TGTGCCAGCAGCCCCGGGGACAGGAGTTTCCAAGAGACCCAGTACTTC
j_call: TRBJ2-5
d_call: TRBD1
v_call: TRBV6-2/TRBV6-3
clone_size: -

cdr3_aa: CASSPAGTRTYEQYF
cdr3_nt: TGTGCCAGCAGCCCGGCCGGGACTAGAACCTACGAGCAGTACTTC
j_call: TRBJ2-7
d_call: TRBD2
v_call: TRBV7-2
clone_size: -

cdr3_aa: CASSLLGPYNEQFF
cdr3_nt: TGTGCCAGCAGTTTACTAGGTCCCTACAATGAGCAGTTCTTC
j_call: TRBJ2-1
d_call: -
v_call: TRBV27
clone_size: many

cdr3_aa: CASSKGQNFGANVLTF
cdr3_nt: TGTGCCAGCAGTAAGGGACAGAACTTTGGGGCCAACGTCCTGACTTTC
j_call: TRBJ2-6
d_call: TRBD1
v_call: TRBV12-3/TRBV12-4
clone_size: few

cdr3_aa: CASSQEGFGNQPQHF
cdr3_nt: TGTGCCAGCAGCCAAGAGGGGTTCGGCAATCAGCCCCAGCATTTT
j_call: TRBJ1-5
d_call: -
v_call: TRBV4-2
clone_size: -

cdr3_aa: CSADRGITNTEAFF
cdr3_nt: TGCAGTGCTGACCGGGGGATAACGAACACTGAAGCTTTCTTT
j_call: TRBJ1-1
d_call: -
v_call: TRBV20-1
clone_size: -

cdr3_aa: CSVGAGSSNQPQHF
cdr3_nt: TGCAGCGTTGGGGCGGGGAGCAGCAATCAGCCCCAGCATTTT
j_call: TRBJ1-5
d_call: -
v_call: TRBV29-1
clone_size: many

cdr3_aa: CASSLDHNMYEQYF
cdr3_nt: TGTGCCAGCAGCTTAGATCACAACATGTACGAGCAGTACTTC
j_call: TRBJ2-7
d_call: -
v_call: TRBV11-2
clone_size: -

cdr3_aa: CASSPGGSGRSSEQYF
cdr3_nt: TGTGCCAGCAGCCCTGGGGGTAGCGGGAGGTCTAGCGAGCAGTACTTC
j_call: TRBJ2-7
d_call: TRBD2
v_call: TRBV7-3
clone_size: many

cdr3_aa: CASSLGFGRGAAKNIQYF
cdr3_nt: TGTGCCAGCAGCTTAGGATTTGGCAGGGGGGCGGCCAAAAACATTCAGTACTTC
j_call: TRBJ2-4
d_call: -
v_call: TRBV11-2
clone_size: -

cdr3_aa: CSVQGDRGYLYEQYF
cdr3_nt: TGCAGCGTGCAAGGGGACAGGGGTTACCTCTACGAGCAGTACTTC
j_call: TRBJ2-7
d_call: TRBD1
v_call: TRBV29-1
clone_size: -

cdr3_aa: CASLGQDSSYNEQFF
cdr3_nt: TGTGCCAGCCTCGGACAGGATAGCTCCTACAATGAGCAGTTCTTC
j_call: TRBJ2-1
d_call: TRBD1
v_call: TRBV28
clone_size: many

cdr3_aa: CASSSGQGGGYTF
cdr3_nt: TGTGCCAGCAGCTCCGGACAGGGTGGTGGCTACACCTTC
j_call: TRBJ1-2
d_call: TRBD1
v_call: TRBV7-2
clone_size: many

cdr3_aa: CASSYASGQETQYF
cdr3_nt: TGTGCCAGCAGTTACGCTTCGGGCCAAGAGACCCAGTACTTC
j_call: TRBJ2-5
d_call: -
v_call: TRBV6-5
clone_size: -

cdr3_aa: CCARDTGGAGNQPQHF
cdr3_nt: TGCTGTGCTAGAGATACAGGGGGCGCGGGCAATCAGCCCCAGCATTTT
j_call: TRBJ1-5
d_call: TRBD1
v_call: TRBV20-1
clone_size: -

cdr3_aa: CASSLGGLFQETQYF
cdr3_nt: TGTGCCAGCAGCTTAGGGGGACTGTTCCAAGAGACCCAGTACTTC
j_call: TRBJ2-5
d_call: -
v_call: TRBV11-2
clone_size: few

cdr3_aa: CASSFSLAEDTQYF
cdr3_nt: TGTGCCAGCAGCTTTTCTCTGGCGGAGGATACGCAGTATTTT
j_call: TRBJ2-3
d_call: -
v_call: TRBV11-2
clone_size: -

cdr3_aa: CASSLPPDRASGNTIYF
cdr3_nt: TGTGCCAGCAGCCTACCCCCTGACCGCGCCTCTGGAAACACCATATATTTT
j_call: TRBJ1-3
d_call: -
v_call: TRBV12-3/TRBV12-4
clone_size: many

cdr3_aa: CASSLDRLSYNEQFF
cdr3_nt: TGTGCCAGTAGCCTGGACAGGCTATCCTACAATGAGCAGTTCTTC
j_call: TRBJ2-1
d_call: TRBD1
v_call: TRBV19
clone_size: few

cdr3_aa: CASNRLAGHYEQYF
cdr3_nt: TGTGCCAGCAACAGACTAGCGGGACACTACGAGCAGTACTTC
j_call: TRBJ2-7
d_call: TRBD2
v_call: TRBV11-2
clone_size: -

cdr3_aa: CASSHDRGHGYTF
cdr3_nt: TGCGCCAGCAGCCACGACAGGGGCCATGGCTACACCTTC
j_call: TRBJ1-2
d_call: TRBD1
v_call: TRBV5-1
clone_size: -

cdr3_aa: CASSWAGSDMGEQFF
cdr3_nt: TGTGCCTCCTCTTGGGCAGGGAGCGATATGGGTGAGCAGTTCTTC
j_call: TRBJ2-1
d_call: -
v_call: TRBV12-3/TRBV12-4
clone_size: -

cdr3_aa: CASSEYASTGELFF
cdr3_nt: TGTGCCAGCAGTGAATATGCCAGCACCGGGGAGCTGTTTTTT
j_call: TRBJ2-2
d_call: -
v_call: TRBV25-1
clone_size: -